Below, one T cell receptor (beta chain) is given with its context. The antigen is not known. The CDR3 runs 15 residues. Trimming cost V 6 bases and J 4 bases; bases outside gene matches: 11. Germline-derived CDR1 and CDR2 are MNHEY and SVGAGI. This specimen belongs to a study of cytomegalovirus exposure and HLA in healthy donors. Study conclusions and caveats: Further analysis was carried out later, and it showed several of the most significant clusters appearing linked to common viral pathogens.

The PCR was carried out with 60 Vbeta primers and 13 Jbeta primers. Produced via immunoSEQ multiplex PCR; TCRdb's table is partial and in-frame only. The repertoire holds approximately 220,000 clones, with approximately 80% as singletons. The sample was PBMCs. The sequence was obtained from a girl under 18 in good health and CMV-seronegative. This chain links TRBV6-5 with TRBJ1-2, with 7 bases aligning to TRBD1. This CDR3 reads CASRHYSGDSYGYTF. CDR3 nucleotide sequence: TGTGCCAGCAGGCATTACTCGGGGGACAGCTATGGCTACACCTTC.